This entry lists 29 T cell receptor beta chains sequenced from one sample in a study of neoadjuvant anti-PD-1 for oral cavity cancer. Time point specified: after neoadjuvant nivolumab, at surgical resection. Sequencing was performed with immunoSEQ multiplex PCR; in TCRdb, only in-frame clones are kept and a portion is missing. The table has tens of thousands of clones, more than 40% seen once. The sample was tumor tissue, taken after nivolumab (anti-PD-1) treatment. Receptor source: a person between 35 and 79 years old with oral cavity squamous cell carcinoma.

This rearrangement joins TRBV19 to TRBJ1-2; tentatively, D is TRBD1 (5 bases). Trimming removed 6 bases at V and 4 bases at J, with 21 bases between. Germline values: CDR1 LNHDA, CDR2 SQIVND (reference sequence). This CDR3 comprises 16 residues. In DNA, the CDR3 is TGTGCCAGTAGACTCAGACAACAAGGGGACTTCTATGGCTACACCTTC. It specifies CASRLRQQGDFYGYTF.

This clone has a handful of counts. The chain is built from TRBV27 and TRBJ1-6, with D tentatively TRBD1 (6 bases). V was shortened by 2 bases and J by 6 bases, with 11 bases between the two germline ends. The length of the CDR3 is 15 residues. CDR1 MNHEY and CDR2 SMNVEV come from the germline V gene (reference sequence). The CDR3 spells CASSLLGRGNSPLHF. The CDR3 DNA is TGTGCCAGCAGTTTACTTGGCAGGGGTAATTCACCCCTCCACTTT.

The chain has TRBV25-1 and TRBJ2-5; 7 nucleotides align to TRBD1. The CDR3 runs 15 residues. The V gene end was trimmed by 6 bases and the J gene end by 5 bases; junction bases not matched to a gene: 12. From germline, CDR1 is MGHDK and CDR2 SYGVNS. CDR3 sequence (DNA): TGTGCCAGCAGCAAGCCGGGACAGAGGGTCGAGACCCAGTACTTC. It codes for CASSKPGQRVETQYF.

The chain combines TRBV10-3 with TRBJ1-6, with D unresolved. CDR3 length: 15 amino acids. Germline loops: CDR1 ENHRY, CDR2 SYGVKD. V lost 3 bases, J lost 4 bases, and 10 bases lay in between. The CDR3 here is CAISDAGRYNSPLHF. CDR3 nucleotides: TGTGCCATCAGTGACGCCGGGAGGTATAATTCACCCCTCCACTTT.

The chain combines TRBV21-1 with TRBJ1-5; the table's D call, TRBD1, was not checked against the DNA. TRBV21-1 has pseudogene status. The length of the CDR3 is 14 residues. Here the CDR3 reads CARLSGGCNQPQHF. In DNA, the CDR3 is TGTGCCAGACTCTCAGGGGGGTGCAATCAGCCCCAGCATTTT.

CDR3 in amino acids: CASSNQGGGGQYF. CDR3 bases: TGTGCCAGCAGCAATCAGGGAGGAGGGGGGCAGTACTTC. The chain links TRBV5-4 to TRBJ2-7, with D tentatively TRBD1 or TRBD2 (6 bases each). Trimming shortened V by 4 bases and J by 9 bases, and 17 bases separated the two germline ends. The CDR3 consists of 13 residues. Germline loops: CDR1 SGHNT, CDR2 YYREEE (reference sequence).

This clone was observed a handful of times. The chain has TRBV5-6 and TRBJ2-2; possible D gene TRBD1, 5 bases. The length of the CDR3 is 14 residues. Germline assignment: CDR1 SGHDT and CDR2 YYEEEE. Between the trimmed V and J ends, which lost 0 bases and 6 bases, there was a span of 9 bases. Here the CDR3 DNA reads TGTGCCAGCAGCTTGGGTGGGGCGGCCGGGGAGCTGTTTTTT. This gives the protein CASSLGGAAGELFF.

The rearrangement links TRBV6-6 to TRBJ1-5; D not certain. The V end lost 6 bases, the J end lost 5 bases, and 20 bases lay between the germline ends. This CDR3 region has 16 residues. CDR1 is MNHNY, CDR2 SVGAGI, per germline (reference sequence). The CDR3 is CASSHRAGAVDQPQHF. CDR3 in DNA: TGTGCCAGCAGCCACCGGGCAGGAGCGGTAGATCAGCCCCAGCATTTT.

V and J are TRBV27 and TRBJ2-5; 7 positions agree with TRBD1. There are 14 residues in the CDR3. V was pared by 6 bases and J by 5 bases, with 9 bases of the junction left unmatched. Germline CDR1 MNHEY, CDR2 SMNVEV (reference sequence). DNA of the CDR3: TGTGCCAGCAGAACGACAGGGCGTTCGGAGACCCAGTACTTC. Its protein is CASRTTGRSETQYF.

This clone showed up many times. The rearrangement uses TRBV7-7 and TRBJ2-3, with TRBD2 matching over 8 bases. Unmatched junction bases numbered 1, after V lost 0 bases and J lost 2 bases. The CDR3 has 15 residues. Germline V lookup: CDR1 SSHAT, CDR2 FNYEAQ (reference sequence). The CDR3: CASSLAGGATDTQYF. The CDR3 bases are TGTGCCAGCAGCTTAGCCGGGGGGGCCACAGATACGCAGTATTTT.

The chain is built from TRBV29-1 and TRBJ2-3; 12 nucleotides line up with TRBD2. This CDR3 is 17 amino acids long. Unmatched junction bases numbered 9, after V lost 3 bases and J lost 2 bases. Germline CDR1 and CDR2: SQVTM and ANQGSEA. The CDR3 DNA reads TGCAGCGTTGATAGTATGCCTAGCGGGGGGGTCACAGATACGCAGTATTTT. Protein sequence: CSVDSMPSGGVTDTQYF.

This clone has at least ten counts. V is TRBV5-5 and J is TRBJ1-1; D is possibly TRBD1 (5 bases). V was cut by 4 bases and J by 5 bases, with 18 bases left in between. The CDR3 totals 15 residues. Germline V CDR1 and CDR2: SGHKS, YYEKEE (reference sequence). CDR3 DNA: TGTGCCAGCAGCCCCCGAGGAGGGGAGAGGACTGAAGCTTTCTTT. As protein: CASSPRGGERTEAFF.

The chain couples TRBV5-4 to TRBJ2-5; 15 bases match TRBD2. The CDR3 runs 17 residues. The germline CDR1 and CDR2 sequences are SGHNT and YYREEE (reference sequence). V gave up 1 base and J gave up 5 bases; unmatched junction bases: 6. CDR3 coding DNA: TGTGCCAGCAGCTTGTGGGGACTAGCGGGGGGTCGTGAGACCCAGTACTTC. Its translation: CASSLWGLAGGRETQYF.

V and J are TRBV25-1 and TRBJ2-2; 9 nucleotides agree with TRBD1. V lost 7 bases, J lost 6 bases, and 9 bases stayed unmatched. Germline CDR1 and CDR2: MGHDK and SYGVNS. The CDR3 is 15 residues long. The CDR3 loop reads CASTLGTGRPGELFF. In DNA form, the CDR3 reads TGTGCCAGCACCCTAGGGACAGGGCGCCCCGGGGAGCTGTTTTTT. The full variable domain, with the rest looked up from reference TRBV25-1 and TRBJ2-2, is EADIYQTPRYLVIGTGKKITLECSQTMGHDKMYWYQQDPGMELHLIHYSYGVNSTEKGDLSSESTVSRIRTEHFPLTLESARPSHTSQYLCASTLGTGRPGELFFGEGSRLTVL.

CDR3 loop: CASAGGMWTDTQYF. The CDR3 coding sequence is TGTGCCAGCGCGGGGGGGATGTGGACAGATACGCAGTATTTT. V and J are TRBV9 and TRBJ2-3; 9 bases agree with TRBD2. CDR3 size: 14 residues. V gave up 7 bases and J gave up 3 bases; unmatched junction bases: 6. In germline, CDR1 is SGDLS, CDR2 YYNGEE. Supplemented by reference TRBV9 and TRBJ2-3, the full variable domain reads DSGVTQTPKHLITATGQRVTLRCSPRSGDLSVYWYQQSLDQGLQFLIQYYNGEERAKGNILERFSAQQFPDLHSELNLSSLELGDSALYFCASAGGMWTDTQYFGPGTRLTVL.

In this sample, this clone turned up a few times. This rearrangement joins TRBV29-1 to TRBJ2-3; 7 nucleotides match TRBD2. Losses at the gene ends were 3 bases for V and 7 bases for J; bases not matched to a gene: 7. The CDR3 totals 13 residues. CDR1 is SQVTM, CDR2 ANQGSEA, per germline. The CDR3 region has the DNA TGCAGCGTTGATGGGGGGGACCTCAATACGCAGTATTTT. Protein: CSVDGGDLNTQYF.

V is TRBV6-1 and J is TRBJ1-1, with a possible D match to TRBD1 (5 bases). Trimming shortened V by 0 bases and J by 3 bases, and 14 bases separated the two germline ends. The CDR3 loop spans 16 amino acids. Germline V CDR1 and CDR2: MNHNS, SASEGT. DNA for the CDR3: TGTGCCAGCAGTGAAGCGCTTGGACAACCTTACACTGAAGCTTTCTTT. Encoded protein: CASSEALGQPYTEAFF.

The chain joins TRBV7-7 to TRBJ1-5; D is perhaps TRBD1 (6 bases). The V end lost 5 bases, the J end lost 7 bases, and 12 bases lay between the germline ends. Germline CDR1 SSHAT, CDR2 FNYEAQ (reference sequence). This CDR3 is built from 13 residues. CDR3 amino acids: CASSRGRGQPQHF. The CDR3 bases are TGTGCCAGCAGCCGGGGGAGGGGGCAGCCCCAGCATTTT.

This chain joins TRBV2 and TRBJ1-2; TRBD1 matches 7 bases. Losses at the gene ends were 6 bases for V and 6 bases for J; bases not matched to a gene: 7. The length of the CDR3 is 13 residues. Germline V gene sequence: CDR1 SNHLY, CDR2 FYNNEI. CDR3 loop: CASRALTGNGYTF. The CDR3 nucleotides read TGTGCCAGCAGGGCCCTGACAGGGAATGGCTACACCTTC.

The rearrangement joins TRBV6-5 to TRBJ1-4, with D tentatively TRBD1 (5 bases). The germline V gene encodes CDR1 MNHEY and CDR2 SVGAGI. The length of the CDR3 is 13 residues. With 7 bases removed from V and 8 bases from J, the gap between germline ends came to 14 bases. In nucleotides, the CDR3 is TGTGCCAGCAACGGGGGAGGCTACGAAAAACTGTTTTTT. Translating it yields CASNGGGYEKLFF.

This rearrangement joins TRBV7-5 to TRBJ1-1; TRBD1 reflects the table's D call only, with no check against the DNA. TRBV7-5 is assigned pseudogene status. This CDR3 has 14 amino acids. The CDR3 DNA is TGTGCCAGAAGCCTGGGACAGAGGAGTTCTGAAGCTTTCTTT. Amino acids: CARSLGQRSSEAFF.

The CDR3 DNA reads TGTGCCAGCAGTCCCCAGGGGGCAGGGAGCGGGGAGCTGTTTTTT. It specifies CASSPQGAGSGELFF. V gene TRBV6-1 combines with J gene TRBJ2-2; 8 bases line up with TRBD1. J was trimmed by 7 bases and V by 5 bases; bases with no gene match: 9. This CDR3 contains 15 residues. Germline loops: CDR1 MNHNS, CDR2 SASEGT.

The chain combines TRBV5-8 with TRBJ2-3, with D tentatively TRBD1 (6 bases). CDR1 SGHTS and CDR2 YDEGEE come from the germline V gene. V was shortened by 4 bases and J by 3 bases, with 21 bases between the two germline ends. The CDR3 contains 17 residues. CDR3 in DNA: TGTGCCAGCAGCCTTCCCACACAGGGAGTAGTTACAGATACGCAGTATTTT. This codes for CASSLPTQGVVTDTQYF.

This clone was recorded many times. CDR3 amino acids: CASSRASAYNEQFF. The CDR3, as DNA: TGTGCCAGCAGCAGGGCTAGCGCGTACAATGAGCAGTTCTTC. This rearrangement joins TRBV6-5 to TRBJ2-1; D is perhaps TRBD2 (6 bases). Trimming took 6 bases from V and 4 from J, leaving 13 bases between them. CDR1 and CDR2 (germline): MNHEY, SVGAGI. The CDR3 totals 14 residues.

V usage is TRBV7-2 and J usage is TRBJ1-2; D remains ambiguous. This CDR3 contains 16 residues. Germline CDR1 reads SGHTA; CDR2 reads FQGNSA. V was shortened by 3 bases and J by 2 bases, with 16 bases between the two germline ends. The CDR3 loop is CASSLRARPKNYGYTF. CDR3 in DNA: TGTGCCAGCAGCTTGAGGGCAAGGCCCAAAAACTATGGCTACACCTTC. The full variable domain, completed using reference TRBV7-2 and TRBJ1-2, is GAGVSQSPSNKVTEKGKDVELRCDPISGHTALYWYRQSLGQGLEFLIYFQGNSAPDKSGLPSDRFSAERTGGSVSTLTIQRTQQEDSAVYLCASSLRARPKNYGYTFGSGTRLTVV.

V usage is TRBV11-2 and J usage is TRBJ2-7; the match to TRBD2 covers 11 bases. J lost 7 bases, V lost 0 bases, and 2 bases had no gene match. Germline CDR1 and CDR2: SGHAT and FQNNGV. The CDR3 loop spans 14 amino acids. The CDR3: CASSLDRLAGEQYF. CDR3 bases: TGTGCCAGCAGCTTAGATCGACTAGCGGGGGAGCAGTACTTC.

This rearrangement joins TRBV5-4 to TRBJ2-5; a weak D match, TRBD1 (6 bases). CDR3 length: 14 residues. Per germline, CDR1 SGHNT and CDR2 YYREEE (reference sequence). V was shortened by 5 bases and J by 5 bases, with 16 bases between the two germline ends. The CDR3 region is CASSAAGVQETQYF. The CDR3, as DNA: TGTGCCAGCAGTGCGGCAGGGGTTCAGGAGACCCAGTACTTC.

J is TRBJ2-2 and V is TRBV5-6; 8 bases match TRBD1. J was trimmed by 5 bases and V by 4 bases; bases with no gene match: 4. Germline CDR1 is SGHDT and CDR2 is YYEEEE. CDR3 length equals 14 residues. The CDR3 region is CASSMRQGTGELFF. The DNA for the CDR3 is TGTGCCAGCAGCATGAGACAGGGGACCGGGGAGCTGTTTTTT. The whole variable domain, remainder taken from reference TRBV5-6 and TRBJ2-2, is DAGVTQSPTHLIKTRGQQVTLRCSPKSGHDTVSWYQQALGQGPQFIFQYYEEEERQRGNFPDRFSGHQFPNYSSELNVNALLLGDSALYLCASSMRQGTGELFFGEGSRLTVL.

The CDR3 loop is CAISDLVTNPLEQYF. As DNA, the CDR3 is TGTGCCATCAGTGATCTCGTGACCAACCCTTTGGAGCAGTACTTC. The chain joins TRBV10-3 to TRBJ2-7; D ambiguous. Germline lookup yields CDR1 ENHRY and CDR2 SYGVKD. V shed 3 bases and J shed 7 bases, with 19 bases lying between them. The CDR3 sequence is 15 residues long.